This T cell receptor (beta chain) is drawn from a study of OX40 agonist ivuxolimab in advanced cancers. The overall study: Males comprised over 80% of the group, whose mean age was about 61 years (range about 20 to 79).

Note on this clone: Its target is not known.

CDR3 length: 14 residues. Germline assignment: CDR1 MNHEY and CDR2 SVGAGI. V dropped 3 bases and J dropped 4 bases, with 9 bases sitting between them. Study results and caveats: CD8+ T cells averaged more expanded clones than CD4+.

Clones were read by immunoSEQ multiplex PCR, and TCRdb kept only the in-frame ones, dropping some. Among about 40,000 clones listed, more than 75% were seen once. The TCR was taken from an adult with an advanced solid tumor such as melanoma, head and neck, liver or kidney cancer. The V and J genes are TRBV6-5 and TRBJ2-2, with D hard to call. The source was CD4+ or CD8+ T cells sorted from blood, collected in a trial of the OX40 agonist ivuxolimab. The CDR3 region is CASSYGVSTGELFF. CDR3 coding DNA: TGTGCCAGCAGTTATGGGGTATCCACCGGGGAGCTGTTTTTT.